One sample yielded the 28 T cell receptor beta chains listed below, sequenced in a study of blood T cell repertoires in COVID-19. The protocol was immunoSEQ multiplex PCR, while the TCRdb copy is restricted to in-frame clones and leaves out a portion. The sample contains tens of thousands of clones, 79% of which appear only once. The sample was peripheral blood. These receptors originate from a man aged 60 to 75 with active or convalescent COVID-19.

The J gene is TRBJ1-2, the V gene TRBV5-1; 7 bases map to TRBD1. CDR1 and CDR2 from the germline V gene are SGHRS and YFSETQ. The CDR3 consists of 14 residues. The V segment lost 2 bases and the J segment 3 bases; nucleotides outside the gene matches: 4. The DNA of the CDR3 is TGCGCCAGCAGCTTAAACCAGGGGGACTATGGCTACACCTTC. This sequence encodes CASSLNQGDYGYTF.

The CDR3: CASSLWTVLTNSPLHF. The CDR3 bases are TGTGCCAGCAGCTTATGGACAGTTTTAACTAATTCACCCCTCCACTTT. This chain uses TRBV7-2 with TRBJ1-6; a weak D match, TRBD1 (6 bases). In germline, CDR1 is SGHTA, CDR2 FQGNSA. CDR3 length equals 16 residues. V lost 2 bases and J 6 bases, leaving 14 bases between the germline ends. The variable domain in full, with the rest retrieved from reference TRBV7-2 and TRBJ1-6, is GAGVSQSPSNKVTEKGKDVELRCDPISGHTALYWYRQSLGQGLEFLIYFQGNSAPDKSGLPSDRFSAERTGGSVSTLTIQRTQQEDSAVYLCASSLWTVLTNSPLHFGNGTRLTVT.

The V gene is TRBV28, the J gene TRBJ2-2; TRBD1 is a possible D gene (6 bases). CDR3 length: 14 residues. The V end was cut by 6 bases, the J end by 3 bases, with 11 bases between. Germline V CDR1 and CDR2: MDHEN, SYDVKM. CDR3 bases: TGTGCCAGCAGCAACAGGGCCTACACCGGGGAGCTGTTTTTT. Protein product: CASSNRAYTGELFF.

The V call is TRBV24-1, the J call TRBJ2-6; TRBD1 aligns across 11 bases. Germline loops: CDR1 KGHDR, CDR2 SFDVKD. The junction had 4 bases not matched to a gene; V was cut back by 5 bases and J by 2 bases. The CDR3 runs to 17 residues. Here the CDR3 DNA reads TGTGCCACCAGTGCGGGGACAGGGGGGCCTGGGGCCAACGTCCTGACTTTC. This codes for CATSAGTGGPGANVLTF.

The chain couples TRBV5-5 to TRBJ2-5, with D perhaps matching TRBD2 (6 bases). The CDR3 loop spans 14 amino acids. V was clipped by 1 base and J by 0 bases, with 7 bases between them. Germline loops: CDR1 SGHKS, CDR2 YYEKEE (reference sequence). The CDR3: CASSLRGYQETQYF. CDR3 DNA: TGTGCCAGCAGCTTGCGGGGGTACCAAGAGACCCAGTACTTC.

The chain has TRBV3-1 (or the pseudogene TRBV3-2) and TRBJ2-3; D unclear. The germline CDR1 and CDR2 sequences are LGHDT and YNNKEL (reference sequence). V was shortened by 2 bases and J by 4 bases, with 4 bases between the two germline ends. This CDR3 comprises 12 residues. The CDR3 DNA reads TGTGCCAGCAGCCAAACGGCAGATACGCAGTATTTT. Translating gives CASSQTADTQYF.

The rearrangement links TRBV11-1 to TRBJ2-1; 12 bases map to TRBD2. From germline, CDR1 is SGHAT and CDR2 FQDESV (reference sequence). With 4 bases clipped from V and 9 bases from J, the junction kept 4 bases outside the gene matches. The CDR3 length is 14 residues. As DNA, the CDR3 is TGTGCCAGCAGCTCTAGCGGGGGGGCGGGTGAGCAGTTCTTC. This codes for CASSSSGGAGEQFF.

The chain couples TRBV3-1 (or the pseudogene TRBV3-2) to TRBJ2-6; no clear D. Germline V gives CDR1 LGHDT, CDR2 YNNKEL (reference sequence). V was shortened by 4 bases and J by 0 bases, with 4 bases between the two germline ends. This CDR3 is built from 14 residues. CDR3 loop: CASSPYSGANVLTF. CDR3 sequence (DNA): TGTGCCAGCAGCCCGTACTCTGGGGCCAACGTCCTGACTTTC.

This chain links TRBV11-2 with TRBJ2-7, with 9 nucleotides matching TRBD1. V lost 6 bases to trimming and J lost 5 bases; unmatched junction nucleotides: 14. Germline V gives CDR1 SGHAT, CDR2 FQNNGV. The CDR3 totals 16 residues. The CDR3 region has the DNA TGTGCCAGCAGACCTCTTCCGGGACAGGGAGGCCACGAGCAGTACTTC. It encodes CASRPLPGQGGHEQYF. The full variable domain, in which reference TRBV11-2 and TRBJ2-7 provide the parts outside the CDR3, is EAGVAQSPRYKIIEKRQSVAFWCNPISGHATLYWYQQILGQGPKLLIQFQNNGVVDDSQLPKDRFSAERLKGVDSTLKIQPAKLEDSAVYLCASRPLPGQGGHEQYFGPGTRLTVT.

V and J are TRBV4-2 and TRBJ2-5; 8 nucleotides align to TRBD2. The ends lost 0 bases at V and 5 bases at J; junction bases unmatched: 11. CDR3 length: 17 residues. Looked up from germline, CDR1 is LGHNA and CDR2 is YNFKEQ. The CDR3 sequence: CASSQESVGGALETQYF. DNA for the CDR3: TGTGCCAGCAGCCAAGAAAGCGTCGGGGGGGCTTTGGAGACCCAGTACTTC.

The V and J genes are TRBV29-1 and TRBJ2-3; TRBD2 matches at 15 bases. Per the germline V gene, CDR1 is SQVTM and CDR2 is ANQGSEA. The CDR3 is made up of 17 amino acids. The V gene end was trimmed by 8 bases and the J gene end by 6 bases; junction bases not matched to a gene: 15. The CDR3 sequence: CSLTQGLAGGPSDTQYF. CDR3 bases: TGCAGCTTGACCCAAGGACTAGCGGGGGGGCCAAGTGATACGCAGTATTTT.

This clone has ten or more counts. This chain uses TRBV4-1 with TRBJ1-3; D call uncertain. The CDR3 loop spans 18 amino acids. V lost 0 bases and J 0 bases, leaving 15 bases between the germline ends. CDR1 is MGHRA and CDR2 is YSYEKL in the germline V gene. The CDR3 loop reads CASSQDRFRPYSGNTIYF. The CDR3 DNA sequence: TGCGCCAGCAGCCAAGATCGGTTCAGGCCGTACTCTGGAAACACCATATATTTT.

The chain has TRBV7-9 and TRBJ1-4; D possibly corresponds to TRBD1 (5 bases). CDR1 and CDR2 from the germline V gene are SEHNR and FQNEAQ (reference sequence). The CDR3 spans 16 residues. Trimming left V 2 bases short and J 8 bases short, with 18 bases between. The DNA of the CDR3 is TGTGCCAGCAGCTTAAACGGGGGAGTCAGAGAAGAAAAACTGTTTTTT. Its translation: CASSLNGGVREEKLFF.

This clone was found a few times. The genes are TRBV18 and TRBJ2-2; 12 bases are shared with TRBD1. J gave up 6 bases and V 4 bases, and 3 bases lay outside the gene matches. The germline V gene has CDR1 KGHSH and CDR2 LQKENI. The CDR3 runs 15 residues. Here the CDR3 DNA reads TGTGCCAGCTCACTGGGACAGGGGGCCTCCGGGGAGCTGTTTTTT. Its translation: CASSLGQGASGELFF.

The chain has TRBV19 and TRBJ1-6; unclear D gene. This CDR3 spans 14 amino acids. The germline gives CDR1 LNHDA, CDR2 SQIVND (reference sequence). Trimming left V 3 bases short and J 10 bases short, with 13 bases between. CDR3 DNA: TGTGCCAGTAGTATCCCCGGAGTCGGCTCACCCCTCCACTTT. Its protein is CASSIPGVGSPLHF.

The J gene is TRBJ2-1, the V gene TRBV7-8; 9 bases fit TRBD2. J gave up 6 bases and V 2 bases, and 11 bases lay outside the gene matches. The germline gives CDR1 SGHVS, CDR2 FQNEAQ. The CDR3 loop spans 17 amino acids. The CDR3 is CASSLLAGAHPSNEQFF. The CDR3 DNA reads as TGTGCCAGCAGCTTATTAGCGGGGGCCCATCCTTCCAATGAGCAGTTCTTC.

In this sample, this clone turned up once. The rearrangement joins TRBV9 to TRBJ2-5, with TRBD2 matching over 8 bases. CDR1 is SGDLS and CDR2 is YYNGEE in the germline V gene. The CDR3 length is 15 residues. The trim removed 0 bases at V and 4 bases at J, leaving 5 bases unmatched. CDR3 in DNA: TGTGCCAGCAGCGTAGAGAGTGCGGGGGGAGAGACCCAGTACTTC. Its translation is CASSVESAGGETQYF.

The chain uses TRBV28 and TRBJ2-7, with D possibly matching TRBD2 (6 bases). The germline V gene has CDR1 MDHEN and CDR2 SYDVKM. This CDR3 spans 15 amino acids. V lost 4 bases and J lost 2, with 15 bases in between. The CDR3 bases are TGTGCCAGCAGTTCCGGGACTCGCTCAGCCTACGAGCAGTACTTC. As protein: CASSSGTRSAYEQYF.

This chain links TRBV28 with TRBJ1-4; 9 bases are a match to TRBD1. The CDR3 has 16 residues. The germline V gene encodes CDR1 MDHEN and CDR2 SYDVKM. Losses at the gene ends were 7 bases for V and 2 bases for J; bases not matched to a gene: 8. CDR3 coding DNA: TGTGCCAGCAACGACAGGGGGAGTCGGACTAATGAAAAACTGTTTTTT. Translation: CASNDRGSRTNEKLFF.

This sequence joins TRBV10-3 and TRBJ1-2; TRBD1 matches at 8 bases. Germline V gene sequence: CDR1 ENHRY, CDR2 SYGVKD. The CDR3 is 14 amino acids. The V and J ends lost 5 bases and 6 bases, in that order; junction bases with no gene match: 8. CDR3 coding DNA: TGTGCCATCAGTTCCCACCAGACAGGGGATGGCTACACCTTC. Translating gives CAISSHQTGDGYTF.

The chain combines TRBV28 with TRBJ2-3; D unclear. The V and J ends lost 3 bases and 0 bases respectively, with 13 bases between them. Germline-derived CDR1 and CDR2 are MDHEN and SYDVKM. The CDR3 extends over 16 amino acids. The CDR3 region has the DNA TGTGCCAGCAGTTTTCAGGTTTCCTCTAGCACAGATACGCAGTATTTT. It specifies CASSFQVSSSTDTQYF.

V is TRBV7-2 and J is TRBJ1-2, with 11 bases lining up with TRBD1. The CDR3 sequence is 15 residues long. Germline V gene sequence: CDR1 SGHTA, CDR2 FQGNSA. V trimming: 5 bases; J trimming: 5 bases; junction bases outside the gene matches: 7. CDR3 residues: CASSTRTGGNYGYTF. CDR3 sequence (DNA): TGTGCCAGCAGCACCAGGACAGGGGGCAATTATGGCTACACCTTC. Using reference TRBV7-2 and TRBJ1-2 for the parts outside the CDR3, the full variable domain is GAGVSQSPSNKVTEKGKDVELRCDPISGHTALYWYRQSLGQGLEFLIYFQGNSAPDKSGLPSDRFSAERTGGSVSTLTIQRTQQEDSAVYLCASSTRTGGNYGYTFGSGTRLTVV.

The chain employs TRBV20-1 and TRBJ1-5; 9 positions agree with TRBD1. V trimming: 3 bases; J trimming: 1 base; junction bases outside the gene matches: 7. Germline V lookup: CDR1 DFQATT, CDR2 SNEGSKA (reference sequence). The CDR3 is made up of 16 amino acids. CDR3 sequence: CSASLQGAGSNQPQHF. CDR3 bases: TGCAGTGCTAGTCTACAGGGGGCAGGCAGCAATCAGCCCCAGCATTTT.

This chain connects TRBV7-2 to TRBJ1-4, with 9 bases that match TRBD1. The length of the CDR3 is 15 residues. From germline, CDR1 is SGHTA and CDR2 FQGNSA. The ends lost 5 bases at V and 8 bases at J; junction bases unmatched: 9. CDR3 in amino acids: CASSPTQGAGEKLFF. The CDR3, as DNA: TGTGCCAGCAGCCCAACACAGGGGGCAGGGGAAAAACTGTTTTTT.

Concerning this clone: Relative to the germline gene, one junction end is altered; a read error may explain this. J is TRBJ2-4 and V is TRBV10-3; perhaps TRBD2 as D (6 bases). Germline lookup yields CDR1 ENHRY and CDR2 SYGVKD. CDR3 length equals 14 residues. CDR3 in amino acids: CAISESKDGGLLDF. Here the CDR3 DNA reads TGTGCCATCAGTGAGTCGAAGGATGGGGGACTGTTGGACTTC.

This clone was detected once. V gene TRBV4-3 combines with J gene TRBJ1-4; D is unresolved. The CDR3 length is 21 residues. Germline V CDR1 and CDR2: LGHNA, YSLEER. V was shortened by 0 bases and J by 0 bases, with 23 bases between the two germline ends. The CDR3 sequence: CASSQDLIGSGFAATNEKLFF. In DNA form, the CDR3 reads TGCGCCAGCAGCCAAGATCTTATCGGGTCGGGGTTCGCGGCAACTAATGAAAAACTGTTTTTT.

The V gene is TRBV29-1, the J gene TRBJ1-3, with 7 bases identical to TRBD1. Germline trimming cut 7 bases from V and 2 bases from J; bases unmatched to any gene: 2. The CDR3 runs to 12 residues. In germline, CDR1 is SQVTM, CDR2 ANQGSEA. The DNA of the CDR3 is TGCAGCGCCGGGACAGCTGGAAACACCATATATTTT. Amino acids: CSAGTAGNTIYF.

The rearrangement uses TRBV28 and TRBJ2-7; tentative D call: TRBD2 (6 bases). The CDR3 sequence is 19 residues long. Germline V gene lookup returns CDR1 MDHEN and CDR2 SYDVKM. Between the trimmed V and J ends, which lost 3 bases and 2 bases, there was a span of 26 bases. CDR3 amino acids: CASSFRIGRRAGGPYEQYF. The CDR3 DNA is TGTGCCAGCAGTTTTCGAATTGGACGGAGGGCAGGTGGACCCTACGAGCAGTACTTC.